What follows are 27 T cell receptor beta chains derived from one specimen sequenced in a study of vaccination effects on CD4 cells after COVID-19. The method was immunoSEQ multiplex PCR; TCRdb's version includes in-frame clones alone and lacks a portion of them. The table has 30,000 or so clones, 55% to 75% seen once. In the ViraFEST assay, antigen-specific CD4+ clonotypes were identified by expansion after peptide-pool stimulation. Investigators separated out CD4+ T cells once around 10 days of culture had passed. The antigens for these receptors are not known. The material was CD4+ T cells from PBMCs cultured with HCoV-229E spike peptides, obtained before COVID-19 vaccination. The receptors were gathered from a human donor who received a COVID-19 vaccine.

V gene TRBV7-8 combines with J gene TRBJ1-4; unclear D gene. The CDR3 consists of 16 residues. V gave up 1 base and J gave up 1 base, with 10 bases separating them. In germline, CDR1 is SGHVS, CDR2 FQNEAQ. The CDR3 DNA is TGTGCCAGCAGCTTAGGATCAGCCAGAACTAATGAAAAACTGTTTTTT. It is translated as CASSLGSARTNEKLFF.

The chain has TRBV7-9 and TRBJ2-7; no clear D. The CDR3 spans 13 residues. Germline V gene data show CDR1 as SEHNR and CDR2 as FQNEAQ (reference sequence). Trimming took 6 bases from V and 6 from J, leaving 15 bases between them. The CDR3: CASSPVGKLEQYF. Here the CDR3 DNA reads TGTGCCAGCAGTCCGGTGGGGAAGCTCGAGCAGTACTTC. The complete variable domain, with remaining parts taken from reference TRBV7-9 and TRBJ2-7, reads DTGVSQNPRHKITKRGQNVTFRCDPISEHNRLYWYRQTLGQGPEFLTYFQNEAQLEKSRLLSDRFSAERPKGSFSTLEIQRTEQGDSAMYLCASSPVGKLEQYFGPGTRLTVT.

The J gene is TRBJ2-3, the V gene TRBV29-1; D possibly corresponds to TRBD2 (6 bases). The length of the CDR3 is 11 residues. Germline V gene data show CDR1 as SQVTM and CDR2 as ANQGSEA. The V gene lost 8 bases and the J gene lost 2 bases, with 8 bases spanning the gap. Here the CDR3 reads CSSGDTDTQYF. CDR3 nucleotides: TGCAGCTCGGGGGACACAGATACGCAGTATTTT.

The rearrangement joins TRBV6-5 to TRBJ2-5; possible D gene TRBD2, 6 bases. Germline CDR1 MNHEY, CDR2 SVGAGI. The CDR3 spans 13 residues. V lost 7 bases to trimming and J lost 7 bases, with 16 bases between them. The CDR3 sequence is CASKLTFGGTQYF. CDR3 nucleotides: TGTGCCAGCAAACTTACCTTCGGGGGGACCCAGTACTTC.

The CDR3 DNA reads TGTGCCAGCAGTTACCTACAGGGGAACACTGAAGCTTTCTTT. It translates to CASSYLQGNTEAFF. The chain recombines TRBV6-5 with TRBJ1-1, with D possibly TRBD1 on 6 matching bases. The CDR3 runs to 14 residues. Germline V gene data show CDR1 as MNHEY and CDR2 as SVGAGI. V lost 2 bases and J 1 base, leaving 8 bases between the germline ends.

The rearrangement joins TRBV28 to TRBJ1-1; D might be TRBD1 (5 bases). Per germline, CDR1 MDHEN and CDR2 SYDVKM. V was pared by 6 bases and J by 1 base, with 9 bases between. The CDR3 has 13 residues. CDR3 sequence reads: CASSRTGNTEAFF. The CDR3 region has the DNA TGTGCCAGCAGCCGCACAGGGAACACTGAAGCTTTCTTT.

The V and J genes are TRBV18 and TRBJ1-1; the D is unclear. Per germline, CDR1 KGHSH and CDR2 LQKENI. V was cut by 3 bases and J by 0 bases, with 5 bases left in between. This CDR3 spans 13 amino acids. The CDR3 here is CASSPELNTEAFF. The CDR3 bases are TGTGCCAGCTCACCGGAGCTGAACACTGAAGCTTTCTTT.

V is TRBV19 and J is TRBJ2-1; D gene unclear. CDR1 and CDR2 (germline): LNHDA, SQIVND (reference sequence). The V end lost 3 bases, the J end lost 10 bases, and 19 bases lay between the germline ends. The CDR3 has 15 amino acids. The CDR3 sequence: CASSISPVAVYEQFF. As DNA, the CDR3 is TGTGCCAGTAGTATTTCCCCCGTGGCAGTTTACGAGCAGTTCTTC.

V usage is TRBV2 and J usage is TRBJ2-7; D call uncertain. Trimming cost V 7 bases and J 2 bases, with 18 bases left between them. From germline, CDR1 is SNHLY and CDR2 FYNNEI. This CDR3 comprises 15 residues. CDR3 residues: CASKVMGRLAYEQYF. CDR3 nucleotide sequence: TGTGCCAGCAAAGTTATGGGCCGGTTGGCCTACGAGCAGTACTTC.

The V call is TRBV6-2 or TRBV6-3, the J call TRBJ2-3, with D tentatively TRBD1 or TRBD2 (5 bases each). The CDR3 runs 14 residues. V gave up 1 base and J gave up 12 bases, with 17 bases separating them. CDR1 and CDR2 (germline): MNHEY, SVGEGT. The CDR3 loop is CASSYFGTGESQYF. The CDR3 DNA follows: TGTGCCAGCAGTTACTTCGGGACCGGAGAATCACAGTATTTT.

The chain carries TRBV24-1 and TRBJ2-2; D is possibly TRBD2 (5 bases). CDR1 KGHDR and CDR2 SFDVKD come from the germline V gene. The length of the CDR3 is 15 residues. Trimming pared 5 bases from V and 4 bases from J, leaving 13 bases between. The CDR3 DNA reads TGTGCCACCAGTGGGAATCCCGGACTCACCGGGGAGCTGTTTTTT. The encoded protein is CATSGNPGLTGELFF.

The chain combines TRBV4-2 with TRBJ1-1; D remains unclear. V gave up 4 bases and J gave up 1 base, with 10 bases separating them. This CDR3 region has 14 residues. The germline CDR1 and CDR2 sequences are LGHNA and YNFKEQ. The CDR3 spells CASSPSARNTEAFF. CDR3 coding DNA: TGTGCCAGCAGCCCCAGCGCAAGGAACACTGAAGCTTTCTTT.

The V gene is TRBV3-1 (or the pseudogene TRBV3-2), the J gene TRBJ2-5; D unclear. V was pared by 4 bases and J by 10 bases, with 13 bases between. The CDR3 sequence is 12 residues long. CDR1 LGHDT and CDR2 YNNKEL come from the germline V gene (reference sequence). CDR3 residues: CASSPLPGDQYF. CDR3 in DNA: TGTGCCAGCAGCCCATTACCAGGAGACCAGTACTTC.

The chain uses TRBV2 and TRBJ2-1; 12 positions agree with TRBD2. The V gene end was trimmed by 5 bases and the J gene end by 4 bases; junction bases not matched to a gene: 3. The CDR3 totals 15 residues. Germline V CDR1 and CDR2: SNHLY, FYNNEI. Here the CDR3 DNA reads TGTGCCAGCAGTCTAGCGGGAGGGGCTTACAATGAGCAGTTCTTC. This codes for CASSLAGGAYNEQFF.

The gene calls are TRBV5-6 and TRBJ2-7; possible D gene TRBD1, 6 bases. The germline V and J ends were trimmed by 5 bases and 2 bases, with 14 bases remaining between them. The CDR3 runs to 14 residues. The germline CDR1 and CDR2 sequences are SGHDT and YYEEEE. The DNA for the CDR3 is TGTGCCAGCAGTCCCGGGACAACGACCTACGAGCAGTACTTC. Translating it yields CASSPGTTTYEQYF.

The rearrangement uses TRBV11-2 and TRBJ2-1; TRBD1 is a possible D gene (6 bases). V was shortened by 0 bases and J by 2 bases, with 14 bases between the two germline ends. CDR1 SGHAT and CDR2 FQNNGV come from the germline V gene. CDR3 size: 17 residues. The CDR3 DNA sequence: TGTGCCAGCAGCTTAGAGGGGGCCCTAGCAGCCTACAATGAGCAGTTCTTC. Encoded protein: CASSLEGALAAYNEQFF.

The V call is TRBV10-3, the J call TRBJ2-3, with 8 bases aligning to TRBD1. There are 14 residues in the CDR3. Looked up from germline, CDR1 is ENHRY and CDR2 is SYGVKD. V lost 6 bases, J lost 4 bases, and 6 bases stayed unmatched. The DNA of the CDR3 is TGTGCCATCAGCCAAGCAGGGGGCGCAGATACGCAGTATTTT. Translation gives CAISQAGGADTQYF.

As to this clone: Sequence at one end of the junction differs from germline and may be a read error. V gene TRBV14 combines with J gene TRBJ2-1; weak D call: TRBD1 (6 bases). Looked up from germline, CDR1 is SGHDN and CDR2 is FVKESK. This CDR3 has 12 residues. CDR3 region: CASSLNRQAPVF. CDR3 nucleotides: TGTGCCAGCAGCTTGAACAGACAGGCCCCGGTCTTC.

The chain combines TRBV5-6 with TRBJ2-1; D is perhaps TRBD1 (5 bases). The CDR3 spans 15 residues. CDR1 and CDR2 (germline): SGHDT, YYEEEE. Trimming shortened V by 0 bases and J by 2 bases, and 9 bases separated the two germline ends. CDR3 amino acids: CASSLGTYTYNEQFF. The CDR3 DNA reads TGTGCCAGCAGCTTGGGGACATACACCTACAATGAGCAGTTCTTC.

The chain carries TRBV28 and TRBJ2-5, with TRBD1 identical over 9 bases. V trimming: 4 bases; J trimming: 4 bases; junction bases outside the gene matches: 1. The CDR3 has 13 residues. CDR1 is MDHEN, CDR2 SYDVKM, per germline. For the CDR3, the DNA is TGTGCCAGCAGTTGGGACAGGGTAGAGACCCAGTACTTC. Translated: CASSWDRVETQYF.

J is TRBJ2-4 and V is TRBV11-2, with unresolved D. The germline V gene encodes CDR1 SGHAT and CDR2 FQNNGV. The CDR3 covers 16 residues. V was shortened by 0 bases and J by 0 bases, with 9 bases between the two germline ends. CDR3 sequence reads: CASSLDIWVAKNIQYF. The CDR3 DNA reads as TGTGCCAGCAGCTTAGATATTTGGGTAGCCAAAAACATTCAGTACTTC.

The chain carries TRBV7-9 and TRBJ2-1; 7 nucleotides agree with TRBD1. Germline V gene lookup returns CDR1 SEHNR and CDR2 FQNEAQ (reference sequence). This CDR3 is built from 15 residues. V shed 1 base and J 2 bases; nucleotides not matched to a gene: 2. CDR3 bases: TGTGCCAGCAGCTTAGGACAGGGTCCCTACAATGAGCAGTTCTTC. As protein: CASSLGQGPYNEQFF.

The sample holds a few counts of this clone. This chain connects TRBV5-1 to TRBJ2-3, with D possibly being TRBD1 (6 bases). V was trimmed by 1 base and J by 4 bases, leaving 10 bases between them. This CDR3 is 14 amino acids long. Germline CDR1 is SGHRS and CDR2 is YFSETQ. The CDR3 region is CASSLSGAADTQYF. The CDR3 DNA sequence: TGCGCCAGCAGCTTGTCAGGGGCCGCAGATACGCAGTATTTT.

This clone was seen a handful of times. The gene calls are TRBV24-1 and TRBJ2-1; D might be TRBD1 or TRBD2, each matching 5 bases. CDR1 and CDR2 (germline): KGHDR, SFDVKD. The CDR3 spans 16 residues. V was pared by 3 bases and J by 8 bases, with 19 bases between. The CDR3: CATSDPRGARDDEQFF. The CDR3 DNA is TGTGCCACCAGTGATCCCCGGGGCGCTAGGGACGATGAGCAGTTCTTC.

A few counts support this clone. This sequence joins TRBV24-1 and TRBJ2-1; 7 bases map to TRBD1. CDR3 length: 15 residues. Germline CDR1 and CDR2: KGHDR and SFDVKD. The V gene end was trimmed by 4 bases and the J gene end by 1 base; junction bases not matched to a gene: 3. The CDR3 bases are TGTGCCACCAGTGACCCAGGGGGATCCTACAATGAGCAGTTCTTC. It yields the protein CATSDPGGSYNEQFF.

The rearrangement uses TRBV30 and TRBJ1-1; D not resolved. CDR3 size: 13 residues. V shed 4 bases and J shed 0 bases, with 9 bases lying between them. The germline V gene has CDR1 GTSNPN and CDR2 SVGIG (reference sequence). In DNA form, the CDR3 reads TGTGCCTGGATAGCCAGCTTGAACACTGAAGCTTTCTTT. Translation: CAWIASLNTEAFF.

This clone was seen a handful of times. The J gene is TRBJ2-2, the V gene TRBV5-4; D may correspond to TRBD1 or TRBD2 (6 bases each). This CDR3 is 15 amino acids long. Germline loops: CDR1 SGHNT, CDR2 YYREEE (reference sequence). Trimming took 1 base from V and 7 from J, leaving 14 bases between them. The CDR3 loop is CASSLIGGGGGELFF. CDR3 sequence (DNA): TGTGCCAGCAGCTTGATCGGGGGCGGAGGCGGGGAGCTGTTTTTT.